This is a list of T cell receptor beta chains from one sample in a study of CD8+ T cells in alopecia areata. Produced via immunoSEQ multiplex PCR; TCRdb's table is partial and in-frame only. Of about 250,000 clones listed, 67% are singletons. The sequences come from CD4+ T cells sorted from blood, collected at week 0. These receptors were taken from a human donor with alopecia areata. CDR3s include the opening cysteine and the closing phenylalanine or tryptophan. Where a row states a size, it is once, few, many or the class of an expanded clone; other rows omit it.

TRBJ2-7,TRBV27,few,14,CASSPPGLPREQYF
TRBJ1-5,TRBV6-5,once,14,CASSRRISNQPQHF
TRBJ1-2,TRBV5-4,NA,13,CASSTAWDVGYTF
TRBJ2-7,TRBV30,NA,14,CAWARAGISHEQYF
TRBJ2-5,TRBV2,NA,12,CASLSQGETQYF
TRBJ1-2,TRBV20-1,NA,11,CSAFLPQGYTF
TRBJ2-7,TRBV7-8,few,13,CASSSGTGGEQYF
TRBJ2-5,TRBV29-1,few,13,CSVGGRTQETQYF
TRBJ2-7,TRBV5-1,NA,14,CASSLRSDRYEQYF
TRBJ2-2,TRBV29-1,NA,13,CSVFRSNTGELFF
TRBJ1-1,TRBV29-1,NA,14,CSAWTGGANTEAFF
TRBJ2-3,TRBV2,few,14,CASMRGFGADTQYF
TRBJ1-5,TRBV6-5,NA,14,CASSYRQGNQPQHF
TRBJ1-4,TRBV30,NA,12,CAWSVRREKLFF
TRBJ2-5,TRBV4-1,NA,15,CASSQAKAGMETQYF
TRBJ1-2,TRBV30,NA,15,CAWSVRQGNLNGYTF
TRBJ1-2,TRBV5-1,NA,14,CASSLFTPNYGYTF
TRBJ2-5,TRBV6-5,NA,14,CASRLTGTQETQYF
TRBJ2-5,TRBV5-1,once,17,CASSKDPGTSMEETQYF
TRBJ2-7,TRBV4-2,NA,15,CASSPGTGNSYEQYF
TRBJ1-5,TRBV30,NA,15,CAWSVRVGINQPQHF
TRBJ2-7,TRBV7-9,NA,15,CASSWTGTTSYEQYF
TRBJ1-2,TRBV9,NA,15,CASSPSPGQGYGYTF
TRBJ2-4,TRBV15,NA,12,CATSIEGDIQYF
TRBJ2-6,TRBV29-1,NA,14,CSVGGGSGANVLTF
TRBJ1-1,TRBV29-1,NA,13,CSVRWEMNTEAFF
TRBJ2-5,TRBV15,NA,15,CATSRVPTGGKTQYF
TRBJ2-7,TRBV29-1,once,14,CSVEDRGRLGEQYF
TRBJ2-5,TRBV5-6,NA,11,CASSQTETQYF
TRBJ2-5,TRBV29-1,NA,15,CSAGVAGTSWETQYF
TRBJ2-1,TRBV5-1,NA,14,CASSQTATYNEQFF
TRBJ1-2,TRBV4-1,NA,12,CASSQESWGYTF
TRBJ1-2,TRBV5-1,NA,13,CASSFDRGLGYTF
TRBJ2-1,TRBV5-6,few,16,CASSPAGGSSYNEQFF
TRBJ2-7,TRBV30,NA,12,CAWLGQPDEQYF
TRBJ1-1,TRBV29-1,once,13,CSSGKSDGTEAFF
TRBJ2-3,TRBV29-1,NA,15,CSVTGGQGGPDTQYF
TRBJ2-3,TRBV6-5,few,15,CASSADRASTDTQYF
TRBJ1-1,TRBV6-5,NA,15,CASSYFRDLNTEAFF
TRBJ2-3,TRBV7-2,few,11,CAGRTTDTQYF
TRBJ2-5,TRBV5-6,NA,15,CASSLGTSGTETQYF
TRBJ2-2,TRBV5-6,few,12,CASSLALGELFF
TRBJ2-5,TRBV15,once,14,CATSRDPGAETQYF
TRBJ2-5,TRBV6-5,few,15,CASRPGTGALKTQYF
TRBJ1-1,TRBV5-1,NA,15,CASSLEYRGNTEAFF
TRBJ1-2,TRBV29-1,NA,14,CSVEDGSAHYGYTF
TRBJ1-3,TRBV7-9,NA,16,CASSYLTVNSGNTIYF
TRBJ2-3,TRBV2,many,15,CASSRLAGSTDTQYF
TRBJ2-1,TRBV5-1,once,11,CASSLAREQFF
TRBJ1-6,TRBV6-5,NA,14,CASRGQGGNSPLHF
TRBJ2-3,TRBV4-3,NA,16,CASSQGRTAVPDTQYF
TRBJ2-3,TRBV5-1,NA,13,CASSRQGADTQYF
TRBJ2-1,TRBV30,NA,14,CAWSGPTSINEQFF
TRBJ1-3,TRBV30,few,11,CAWRRGDTIYF
TRBJ2-7,TRBV25-1,once,15,CASSARDRPSYEQYF